These 9 T cell receptor beta chains share one sample of origin, sequenced in a study of blood T cell repertoires in COVID-19. Measured with immunoSEQ multiplex PCR; TCRdb has only the in-frame clones, and not every one. This table holds fewer than 300,000 clones, approximately 90% found once. Specimen: PBMCs or T cells enriched from blood (not recorded which). The receptors shown here come from a woman aged 30 to 39 who had recovered from COVID-19.

This chain links TRBV30 with TRBJ1-4; no firm D call. This CDR3 comprises 11 residues. The germline V gene has CDR1 GTSNPN and CDR2 SVGIG (reference sequence). The CDR3 region is CAIRWNEKLFF. DNA for the CDR3: TGTGCAATCCGGTGGAATGAAAAACTGTTTTTT.

J is TRBJ2-7 and V is TRBV5-1; 10 positions agree with TRBD1. Germline assignment: CDR1 SGHRS and CDR2 YFSETQ. V lost 0 bases, J lost 2 bases, and 11 bases stayed unmatched. This CDR3 comprises 18 residues. CDR3 nucleotides: TGCGCCAGCAGCTTGGCCGGGACAGGGGTTCCAGCGGCCTACGAGCAGTACTTC. Protein sequence: CASSLAGTGVPAAYEQYF. The whole variable domain, remainder taken from reference TRBV5-1 and TRBJ2-7, is KAGVTQTPRYLIKTRGQQVTLSCSPISGHRSVSWYQQTPGQGLQFLFEYFSETQRNKGNFPGRFSGRQFSNSRSEMNVSTLELGDSALYLCASSLAGTGVPAAYEQYFGPGTRLTVT.

The chain uses TRBV6-5 and TRBJ2-7; 8 bases are a match to TRBD1. The CDR3 is 16 residues long. Germline V gives CDR1 MNHEY, CDR2 SVGAGI. The junction had 4 bases not matched to a gene; V was cut back by 0 bases and J by 0 bases. In nucleotides, the CDR3 is TGTGCCAGCAGTTACTCGACAGGGGCTGTCTCCTACGAGCAGTACTTC. Its protein product is CASSYSTGAVSYEQYF.

The sample holds a few counts of this clone. CDR3 DNA sequence: TGTGCCAGCAGCTTAGCGCGGGGACTAGCGGGAGCAGGTGAGCAGTTCTTC. Its protein is CASSLARGLAGAGEQFF. This chain links TRBV7-2 with TRBJ2-1; 14 nucleotides match TRBD2. CDR3 length equals 17 residues. Germline V gene data show CDR1 as SGHTA and CDR2 as FQGNSA. The J segment lost 9 bases and the V segment lost 0 bases, leaving 7 bases of the junction unmatched.

This chain uses TRBV29-1 with TRBJ2-6; 9 bases fit TRBD1. CDR1 and CDR2 (germline): SQVTM, ANQGSEA. Germline trimming cut 7 bases from V and 1 base from J; bases unmatched to any gene: 17. The CDR3 totals 19 residues. The CDR3 DNA reads TGCAGCGCGACGGCCACAGGGGGCCCCTTCTTTTCTGGGGCCAACGTCCTGACTTTC. Amino acids: CSATATGGPFFSGANVLTF.

The rearrangement uses TRBV7-2 and TRBJ2-1; 9 bases align to TRBD2. The ends lost 5 bases at V and 11 bases at J; junction bases unmatched: 4. Germline V gene lookup returns CDR1 SGHTA and CDR2 FQGNSA. The CDR3 runs 12 residues. The chain's CDR3 is CASSKGLAQQFF. The CDR3 DNA follows: TGTGCCAGCAGCAAAGGACTAGCGCAGCAGTTCTTC.

The V gene is TRBV19, the J gene TRBJ1-2; D not certain. V was pared by 3 bases and J by 3 bases, with 8 bases between. The CDR3 consists of 13 residues. Germline V gives CDR1 LNHDA, CDR2 SQIVND (reference sequence). Here the CDR3 DNA reads TGTGCCAGTAGTATCTCCGGGTACTATGGCTACACCTTC. It is translated as CASSISGYYGYTF.

This clone was counted a single time. This chain connects TRBV19 to TRBJ1-3, with D possibly being TRBD1 (6 bases). Germline V gene lookup returns CDR1 LNHDA and CDR2 SQIVND (reference sequence). The CDR3 extends over 16 amino acids. V was pared by 5 bases and J by 0 bases, with 14 bases between. CDR3 in amino acids: CASSEGQLASGNTIYF. The DNA for the CDR3 is TGTGCCAGTAGTGAAGGACAGCTAGCCTCTGGAAACACCATATATTTT.

The V call is TRBV10-3, the J call TRBJ2-7; 7 bases line up with TRBD1. Trimming at V came to 2 bases and at J to 3 bases, leaving 7 bases not matched to a gene. Germline V gene sequence: CDR1 ENHRY, CDR2 SYGVKD. This CDR3 is built from 15 residues. This CDR3 reads CAISERDRAYYEQYF. The CDR3 coding sequence is TGTGCCATCAGTGAGAGAGACAGGGCCTACTACGAGCAGTACTTC.